Following are 24 T cell receptor beta chains from one sample sequenced in a study of T cells in women clearing cervical HPV infection. The assay was immunoSEQ multiplex PCR, and TCRdb's table has in-frame clones only and misses some. This sample carries 14,000 or so clones, with less than 25% going to the ten biggest clones. The sequenced material came from blood buffy coat. The receptors shown here come from a woman aged 18 to 69 with a cervical HPV16 infection that either progressed to CIN3+ or cleared (not recorded which).

This clone is called medium-sized based on its frequency. From the germline J gene comes the end of the CDR3, since the read stops 3 residues before it. The chain employs TRBV5-1 and TRBJ2-3, with 7 bases matching TRBD2. Germline V lookup: CDR1 SGHRS, CDR2 YFSETQ. CDR3 size: 14 residues. V shed 7 bases and J 2 bases; nucleotides not matched to a gene: 7. CDR3 DNA (partial): TGCGCCAGCTACTACGGGGGGTCCACAGATACG. Protein: CASYYGGSTDT. The CDR3 in full is CASYYGGSTDTQYF.

In regard to this clone: The read terminates 3 residues ahead of where the CDR3 ends, so the germline J gene completes it. This rearrangement joins TRBV18 to TRBJ1-1, with 11 positions matching TRBD1. The CDR3 runs 17 residues. V lost 4 bases and J lost 1; bases outside the gene matches: 8. The germline CDR1 and CDR2 sequences are KGHSH and LQKENI. The DNA read from the CDR3 is TGTGCCAGCTCACTTTCCCGGGACAGGGGGGCGAACACTGAA. Amino acids: CASSLSRDRGANTE. The CDR3 in full is CASSLSRDRGANTEAFF.

Notes on this clone: The CDR3 is cut off 3 residues early in the read; its end comes from the germline J gene. This chain joins TRBV18 and TRBJ1-1, with D perhaps matching TRBD1 (6 bases). Germline lookup yields CDR1 KGHSH and CDR2 LQKENI. The CDR3 is 13 residues long. CDR3 DNA, as far as it was read: TGTGCCAGCTCACCCGGTGACAGGCAGGAA. This gives the protein CASSPGDRQE. The full CDR3 is CASSPGDRQEAFF.

Details on this clone: The read finishes 3 residues shy of the CDR3 end, and the germline J gene is used to complete it. V gene TRBV10-1 combines with J gene TRBJ2-7, with D unresolved. Deletions cut 10 bases from V and 4 bases from J, with 14 bases between. This CDR3 has 12 amino acids. Germline V lookup: CDR1 WNHNN, CDR2 SYGVQD (reference sequence). CDR3 residues: CATDIQWYEQYF. The CDR3 bases that were read are TGCGCCACCGATATACAGTGGTACGAG.

A note on this clone: The sequence runs out 3 residues before the end of the CDR3; the remainder is reconstructed from the germline J gene. The V gene is TRBV6-1, the J gene TRBJ1-2, with D perhaps TRBD1 (6 bases). The CDR3 contains 14 residues. Germline loops: CDR1 MNHNS, CDR2 SASEGT. The chain's CDR3 is CASSEGPWTDTYTF. CDR3 DNA (partial): TGTGCCAGCAGTGAAGGCCCCTGGACAGATACC.

On this clone: The read falls 3 residues short of the CDR3 end, and the missing part is taken from the germline J gene. J is TRBJ2-3 and V is TRBV6-2 or TRBV6-3; 7 bases are shared with TRBD1. This CDR3 has 14 amino acids. Germline values: CDR1 MNHEY, CDR2 SVGEGT. CDR3 region: CASRLGQNQETQYF. CDR3 bases read: TGTGCCAGCAGGCTGGGACAGAACCAAGAGACG.

Worth noting for this clone: Coverage ceases 3 residues before the CDR3 finishes, and the germline J gene fills in the end. The chain uses TRBV6-1 and TRBJ2-3; D is possibly TRBD1 (5 bases). This CDR3 is built from 14 residues. Germline V gene lookup returns CDR1 MNHNS and CDR2 SASEGT. The sequenced part of the CDR3 DNA is TGTGCCAGCAGTGAAGGGCAGGGCTTTCAGCCG. Residues: CASSEGQGFQP. The whole CDR3 is CASSEGQGFQPQYF.

As concerns this clone: Coverage ceases 3 residues before the CDR3 finishes, and the germline J gene fills in the end. The chain links TRBV30 to TRBJ1-4, with a weak D call TRBD1 (5 bases). Germline loops: CDR1 GTSNPN, CDR2 SVGIG (reference sequence). Trimming took 0 bases from V and 0 from J, leaving 11 bases between them. The CDR3 covers 16 residues. The CDR3 loop is CAWSVPSGATNEKLFF. CDR3 DNA (partial): TGTGCCTGGAGTGTTCCTTCGGGGGCAACTAATGAAAAA.

Of note for this clone: Read coverage stops 3 residues before the CDR3 terminus; the germline J gene supplies the remainder. The rearrangement links TRBV10-3 to TRBJ2-3; 8 bases fit TRBD1. After removal of 3 bases from V and 6 bases from J, the junction contained 8 bases not matched to a gene. Germline V gene lookup returns CDR1 ENHRY and CDR2 SYGVKD. The CDR3 has 15 amino acids. The sequenced CDR3 bases are TGTGCCATCAGTGACACGACAGGGGTGGATGATACG. This sequence encodes CAISDTTGVDDT. The CDR3 as a whole reads CAISDTTGVDDTQYF.

About this clone itself: The CDR3 is cut off 3 residues early in the read; its end comes from the germline J gene. The chain joins TRBV20-1 to TRBJ2-3, with a weak D call TRBD1 (5 bases). Germline values: CDR1 DFQATT, CDR2 SNEGSKA (reference sequence). This CDR3 spans 12 amino acids. The CDR3 sequence: CSAQWGGQPQYF. The CDR3 DNA, read in part, is TGCAGTGCTCAGTGGGGCGGTCAGCCG.

Concerning this clone: The read halts 3 residues ahead of the CDR3 end, with the missing end drawn from the germline J gene. The J gene is TRBJ1-3, the V gene TRBV9, with D perhaps TRBD1 (5 bases). The CDR3 spans 17 residues. CDR1 is SGDLS and CDR2 is YYNGEE in the germline V gene. Trimming cost V 0 bases and J 1 base, with 14 bases left between them. The CDR3 DNA, read in part, is TGTGCCAGCAGCGTAGAAGGGGCCCCTCATTCTGGAAACACC. Translation: CASSVEGAPHSGNT. The CDR3 as a whole reads CASSVEGAPHSGNTIYF.

Concerning this clone itself: The read halts 3 residues ahead of the CDR3 end, with the missing end drawn from the germline J gene. The chain links TRBV29-1 to TRBJ2-7, with 7 nucleotides matching TRBD1. The CDR3 spans 15 residues. J gave up 0 bases and V 6 bases, and 11 bases lay outside the gene matches. In germline, CDR1 is SQVTM, CDR2 ANQGSEA. The CDR3 reads CSVLGQLALSYEQYF. The CDR3 bases that were read are TGCAGCGTGCTGGGACAGTTGGCCCTCTCCTACGAG.

Notes on this clone: The CDR3 goes on 3 residues after the read ends, and that part is filled in from the germline J gene. This chain connects TRBV6-4 to TRBJ1-1; weak D call: TRBD1 (6 bases). The CDR3 sequence is 15 residues long. Trimming stripped 6 bases from V and 4 bases from J, with 18 bases between. Germline-derived CDR1 and CDR2 are MRHNA and SNTAGT. The CDR3 reads CASRQTGTPGTEAFF. The part of the CDR3 DNA that was read is TGTGCCAGCAGACAAACCGGGACACCGGGCACTGAA.

On this clone itself: The sequenced fragment ends 3 residues before the CDR3 boundary, so the rest is inferred from the germline J gene. The chain joins TRBV5-1 to TRBJ1-6; TRBD1 aligns across 10 bases. This CDR3 region has 16 residues. Trimming removed 2 bases from V and 7 bases from J; junction bases left unmatched: 6. Germline V gene sequence: CDR1 SGHRS, CDR2 YFSETQ. The part of the CDR3 DNA that was read is TGCGCCAGCAGCTTAGCTCCGGGACAGGGGAATTCACCC. Protein product: CASSLAPGQGNSP. Given in full, the CDR3 is CASSLAPGQGNSPLHF.

As regards this clone: The read ends 3 residues early relative to the CDR3; the germline J gene fills the gap. The rearrangement joins TRBV7-3 to TRBJ2-2; D possibly corresponds to TRBD2 (5 bases). The CDR3 is 14 residues long. Per germline, CDR1 SGHTA and CDR2 FQGTGA. The V end lost 5 bases, the J end lost 6 bases, and 13 bases lay between the germline ends. CDR3 sequence: CASSTTSSAGELFF. CDR3 DNA (partial): TGTGCCAGCAGCACTACTAGTTCGGCCGGGGAG.

With respect to this clone: Read coverage stops 3 residues before the CDR3 terminus; the germline J gene supplies the remainder. This chain links TRBV13 with TRBJ1-2; TRBD1 agrees at 7 bases. Germline CDR1 and CDR2: PRHDT and FYEKMQ (reference sequence). Trimming at V came to 4 bases and at J to 6 bases, leaving 11 bases not matched to a gene. The length of the CDR3 is 15 residues. The CDR3 sequence is CASSSSQGLGHGYTF. Partial CDR3 DNA: TGTGCCAGCAGCTCTTCACAGGGGTTGGGACATGGC.

Details on this clone: The read halts 3 residues ahead of the CDR3 end, with the missing end drawn from the germline J gene. V gene TRBV12-3 or TRBV12-4 combines with J gene TRBJ2-7; TRBD2 agrees at 8 bases. There are 15 residues in the CDR3. J gave up 5 bases and V 6 bases, and 12 bases lay outside the gene matches. The sequenced part of the CDR3 DNA is TGTGCCAGCAGCCCAAGCGGGGGACGTTCCCACGAG. Its translation: CASSPSGGRSHE. The full CDR3 reads CASSPSGGRSHEQYF.

CDR3: CAWSGTGGAAPLHF. The CDR3 bases that were read are TGTGCCTGGAGTGGGACAGGAGGGGCCGCCCCC. The chain employs TRBV30 and TRBJ1-6, with 7 bases aligning to TRBD1. The read terminates 3 residues before the CDR3 end, so the remaining end is supplied by the germline J gene. Germline assignment: CDR1 GTSNPN and CDR2 SVGIG (reference sequence). The CDR3 length is 14 residues.

For this clone: The sequence runs out 3 residues before the end of the CDR3; the remainder is reconstructed from the germline J gene. Other DNA sequences in this specimen translate into the identical CDR3. The chain employs TRBV7-9 and TRBJ2-7, with D perhaps matching TRBD1 (5 bases). V gave up 9 bases and J gave up 5 bases, with 20 bases separating them. In germline, CDR1 is SEHNR, CDR2 FQNEAQ (reference sequence). The CDR3 is 14 residues long. This chain's CDR3 is CASSHRTRENEQYF. CDR3 DNA, as far as it was read: TGTGCCAGTAGCCATCGGACAAGAGAGAACGAG.

For this clone: The read stops 3 residues short of the end of the CDR3; the missing end is completed from the germline J gene. V gene TRBV27 combines with J gene TRBJ2-4; D not certain. The ends were cut back, 6 bases at V and 0 bases at J, with 12 bases in the middle. This CDR3 region has 15 residues. Per the germline V gene, CDR1 is MNHEY and CDR2 is SMNVEV (reference sequence). The CDR3 bases that were read are TGTGCCAGCAGCTCCCCCTCCTTAGCCAAAAACATT. It encodes CASSSPSLAKNI. The whole CDR3 sequence reads CASSSPSLAKNIQYF.

Remarks on this clone: The read finishes 3 residues shy of the CDR3 end, and the germline J gene is used to complete it. The V and J genes are TRBV5-4 and TRBJ1-5, with TRBD1 identical over 11 bases. This CDR3 is built from 16 residues. Germline assignment: CDR1 SGHNT and CDR2 YYREEE (reference sequence). Losses at the gene ends were 2 bases for V and 6 bases for J; bases not matched to a gene: 7. The covered CDR3 bases are TGTGCCAGCAGCTTTGGACCGGGACAGGGGGGTCAGCCC. Translated, it gives CASSFGPGQGGQP. The entire CDR3 protein is CASSFGPGQGGQPQHF.

For this clone: The read stops 3 residues short of the end of the CDR3; the missing end is completed from the germline J gene. This rearrangement joins TRBV10-3 to TRBJ2-2; possible D gene TRBD2, 7 bases. The germline CDR1 and CDR2 sequences are ENHRY and SYGVKD. Trimming cost V 6 bases and J 1 base, with 15 bases left between them. The CDR3 has 16 residues. The CDR3 DNA, read in part, is TGTGCCATCAGGGGGTCGGGGGGCGTGAACACCGGGGAG. This codes for CAIRGSGGVNTGE. The entire CDR3 sequence reads CAIRGSGGVNTGELFF.

Note on this clone: The read ends 3 residues before the CDR3 terminus; that terminus is restored from the germline J gene. The J gene is TRBJ2-1, the V gene TRBV7-3; 11 nucleotides align to TRBD1. V dropped 2 bases and J dropped 7; count of bases not matched to a gene: 10. Looked up from germline, CDR1 is SGHTA and CDR2 is FQGTGA. The CDR3 runs 17 residues. CDR3 bases read: TGTGCCAGCAGCTTAGCTCCGGGACAGGGGGTAGCAAATGAG. Protein: CASSLAPGQGVANE. The entire CDR3 reads CASSLAPGQGVANEQFF.

By frequency, this clone is medium-sized. Sequencing ends 3 residues short of the CDR3 end; the germline J gene provides the rest. V and J are TRBV19 and TRBJ2-3, with TRBD2 matching over 11 bases. Germline V gives CDR1 LNHDA, CDR2 SQIVND (reference sequence). J was trimmed by 3 bases and V by 3 bases; bases with no gene match: 5. The CDR3 runs 16 residues. This chain's CDR3 is CASSIRLAGGTDTQYF. The CDR3 DNA, read in part, is TGTGCCAGTAGTATCCGTCTAGCGGGGGGAACAGATACG. The full variable domain, completed using reference TRBV19 and TRBJ2-3, is DGGITQSPKYLFRKEGQNVTLSCEQNLNHDAMYWYRQDPGQGLRLIYYSQIVNDFQKGDIAEGYSVSREKKESFPLTVTSAQKNPTAFYLCASSIRLAGGTDTQYFGPGTRLTVL.